The clone carrying this T cell receptor beta chain was picked up many times. No cell fractionation was done, so the repertoire covers all unsorted peripheral blood T cells. This entry belongs to a study of HIV-infected patients and healthy controls. About 450 ng RNA was reverse transcribed with alpha and beta constant-region primers. Each of the alpha and beta chains got its own library through chain-specific third strand synthesis with indices. TCRdb called the 5' RACE reads again in MiXCR, with one record for every CDR3 protein. The repertoire holds 15,000 or so distinct CDR3 sequences, with 5.5% to 8% as singletons. CDR3 length equals 17 residues. The germline V gene encodes CDR1 MRHNA and CDR2 SNTAGT. The V gene lost 0 bases and the J gene lost 9 bases, with 18 bases spanning the gap.

This clonotype was obtained from an adult in good health. The sample taken for sequencing was blood. The chain combines TRBV6-4 with TRBJ1-6; D is unclear. The chain's CDR3 is CASSDSKQNPIVSPLHF. The CDR3 DNA is TGTGCCAGCAGTGACTCGAAACAAAACCCTATAGTTTCACCCCTCCACTTT.